This T cell receptor beta chain was identified in a study of tumor-infiltrating lymphocytes in localized non-small cell lung cancer. The CDR3 is 15 amino acids. Trimming at V came to 3 bases and at J to 0 bases, leaving 5 bases not matched to a gene. Germline V gene data show CDR1 as SGHNT and CDR2 as YYREEE (reference sequence). Produced via immunoSEQ multiplex PCR; TCRdb's table is partial and in-frame only. The data contain thousands of clones, around 77% of them seen just once; the ten biggest clones take up 15% to 20%. The sequencing sample was made of uninvolved lung tissue not adjacent to the tumor. The chain uses TRBV5-4 and TRBJ2-5, with TRBD1 matching over 7 bases. This TCR derives from a human donor with non-small cell lung cancer. The CDR3 is CASSSMTGNQETQYF. The CDR3 nucleotides read TGTGCCAGCAGCTCCATGACAGGGAACCAAGAGACCCAGTACTTC.